Sequencing of this T cell receptor (beta chain) was carried out in a study of T cell responses to AZD1222 COVID-19 vaccine. This clone occurred once. Its antigen is undetermined. The CDR3 runs to 15 residues. V was pared by 6 bases and J by 7 bases, with 12 bases of the junction left unmatched. Germline CDR1 reads SGDLS; CDR2 reads YYNGEE. The protocol was immunoSEQ multiplex PCR, while the TCRdb copy is restricted to in-frame clones and leaves out a portion. The data contain about 150,000 clones, around 90% of them singletons. Findings and caveats of the study: Mostly white British, mostly female donors; authors suggested clonal diversity may be underestimated.

J is TRBJ2-2 and V is TRBV9; 7 bases are a match to TRBD2. The source was peripheral blood, collected on day 0 of AZD1222 vaccination. This clonotype was obtained from an adult in good health. The CDR3 spells CASTKFGLGGGELFF. The CDR3 DNA reads as TGTGCCAGCACCAAGTTCGGACTAGGCGGCGGGGAGCTGTTTTTT.